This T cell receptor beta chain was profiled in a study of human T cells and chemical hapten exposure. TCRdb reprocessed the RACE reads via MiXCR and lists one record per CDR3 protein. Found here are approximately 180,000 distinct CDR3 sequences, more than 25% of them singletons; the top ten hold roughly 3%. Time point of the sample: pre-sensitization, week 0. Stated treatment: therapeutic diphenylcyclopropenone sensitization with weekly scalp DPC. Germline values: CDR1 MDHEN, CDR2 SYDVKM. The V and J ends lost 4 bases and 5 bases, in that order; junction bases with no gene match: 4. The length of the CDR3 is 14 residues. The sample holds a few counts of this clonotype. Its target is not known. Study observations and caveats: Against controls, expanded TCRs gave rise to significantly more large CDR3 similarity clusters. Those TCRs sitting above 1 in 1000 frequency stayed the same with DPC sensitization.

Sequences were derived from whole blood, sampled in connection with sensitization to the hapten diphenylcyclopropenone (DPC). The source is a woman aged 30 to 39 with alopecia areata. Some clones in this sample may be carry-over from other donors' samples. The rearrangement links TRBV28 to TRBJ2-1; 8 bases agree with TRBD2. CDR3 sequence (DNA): TGTGCCAGCAGTTCCGGGGGGGCAAACAATGAGCAGTTCTTC. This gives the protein CASSSGGANNEQFF.